A selection of T cell receptor beta chains follows, all from one sample in a study of CD8+CD57+ T cells in acquired aplastic anemia. One entry per CDR3 protein results from TCRdb running MiXCR on the reads. The profile covers about 200,000 distinct CDR3 sequences, with more than 55% appearing a single time and roughly 62% taken by the ten largest. The material sequenced was sorted CD4+, CD8+, or CD8+CD57+ T cells (not recorded which) from PBMCs. All receptors derive from a human donor with aplastic anemia. CDR3s include the opening cysteine and the closing phenylalanine or tryptophan. Size is omitted from some rows. Given values are once, few, many or a class for expanded clones.

J gene | clone size | V gene | CDR3 protein
TRBJ2-1 | NA | TRBV5-6 | CASSRDGGPGIEQFF
TRBJ1-1 | once | TRBV19 | CASSIRVQVLTEAFF
TRBJ2-7 | NA | TRBV2 | CAGTGGGEQYF
TRBJ2-3 | NA | TRBV29-1 | CSVEDTATTSTDTQYF
TRBJ2-7 | NA | TRBV19 | CASSIGTAAYEQYF
TRBJ2-5 | few | TRBV20-1 | CSVTPGLAGETQYF
TRBJ2-5 | NA | TRBV7-2 | CASSQVSSRETQYF
TRBJ2-2 | NA | TRBV2 | CASSQQNTGELFF
TRBJ2-4 | NA | TRBV14 | CASSQAPGTGDKPGNIQYF
TRBJ2-7 | NA | TRBV7-9 | CASSAGTGASYEQYF
TRBJ2-2 | NA | TRBV29-1 | CSGGYGATGELFF
TRBJ1-6 | NA | TRBV10-3 | CAIRGDSRPLHF
TRBJ2-1 | NA | TRBV15 | CATSSQLGLAGGSSYNEQFF
TRBJ2-7 | NA | TRBV29-1 | CSVRTGNYEQYF
TRBJ1-1 | few | TRBV10-3 | CAIRWGAGDMNTEAFF
TRBJ1-1 | few | TRBV19 | CASRELLIMNTEAFF
TRBJ1-1 | NA | TRBV11-2 | CASSLRWGQSNTEAFF
TRBJ2-1 | NA | TRBV20-1 | CSAEDWNSYNEQFF
TRBJ1-3 | few | TRBV20-1 | CSARDAGSGGIDTIYF
TRBJ2-5 | many | TRBV7-9 | CASSLGAGGGEETQYF
TRBJ1-2 | NA | TRBV2 | CASSALGTGGVGYTF
TRBJ2-2 | NA | TRBV7-3 | CASGGLLGGTGELFF
TRBJ2-7 | NA | TRBV20-1 | CSARISYEQYF
TRBJ1-3 | NA | TRBV10-3 | CAISTPLTGAGNTIYF
TRBJ1-4 | many | TRBV10-3 | CAISKGAGQTINEKLFF
TRBJ2-5 | once | TRBV20-1 | CSASRLAGVGETQYF
TRBJ2-5 | NA | TRBV7-8 | CASRAGASGGGSQETQYF
TRBJ2-5 | NA | TRBV20-1 | CSAPLAGRETQYF
TRBJ1-6 | NA | TRBV20-1 | CSARQGQGPDNSPLHF
TRBJ1-2 | once | TRBV7-9 | CASSLGTLYGYTF
TRBJ1-2 | few | TRBV24-1 | CATRDRFYGYTF
TRBJ2-3 | NA | TRBV2 | CASREDRPPDTQYF
TRBJ1-1 | few | TRBV20-1 | CSARDAEPEAFF
TRBJ1-1 | NA | TRBV19 | CASRVSLGRMNTEAFF
TRBJ1-1 | NA | TRBV12-3/TRBV12-4 | CASSFPGEAKAFF
TRBJ2-7 | few | TRBV7-7 | CASSLGLAGEQYF
TRBJ2-5 | few | TRBV9 | CASTYRWQETQYF
TRBJ1-6 | NA | TRBV7-3 | CASSPGDRVNSPLHF
TRBJ1-4 | few | TRBV12-3/TRBV12-4 | CASIRRVGEKLFF
TRBJ2-7 | many | TRBV5-8 | CASSSTQGLNF
TRBJ1-1 | once | TRBV5-1 | CASRSGQGAGTEAFF
TRBJ2-3 | once | TRBV5-1 | CASSLAGVFGTDTQYF
TRBJ2-2 | NA | TRBV7-6 | CASSYGAAGELFF
TRBJ2-3 | few | TRBV5-5 | CASSLGLADHTDTQYF
TRBJ2-7 | NA | TRBV20-1 | CSASPTSGIYEQYF
TRBJ1-5 | NA | TRBV20-1 | CSAKRGGNQPQHF
TRBJ1-1 | NA | TRBV20-1 | CSARPGTANTEAFF
TRBJ2-7 | NA | TRBV20-1 | CSGAATSYEQYF